This TCR beta chain derives from a study of a mutant IDH1 vaccine in newly diagnosed glioma. TCRdb keeps only in-frame clones here, not all; method: immunoSEQ multiplex PCR. The table has approximately 44,000 clones, roughly 80% seen once; the top ten hold roughly 2.4%. Trimming left V 5 bases short and J 4 bases short, with 13 bases between. This CDR3 has 14 amino acids. In germline, CDR1 is MGHDK, CDR2 SYGVNS. Findings and caveats of the study: There were vaccine-induced immune responses in around 93% of the patients. Pseudoprogression appeared independent of alterations in top peripheral clonotypes.

Points on this clone: The antigen is unknown.

Sample time point: week 23, last vaccination. Every single dose of the vaccine, 300 ug of mutant IDH1 20-mer peptide, came with topical imiquimod. New WHO grade 3 or 4 astrocytomas that were IDH1-mutant and ATRX-lost occurred in the donors. The TCR originated in a woman younger than 35 with glioma. Some clones in this sample may be carry-over from other donors' samples. This chain uses TRBV25-1 with TRBJ2-3; D gene ambiguous. Sample: PBMCs, taken from a glioma patient whose treatment included an IDH1 peptide vaccine. The CDR3 reads CASSLGWPADTQYF. CDR3 nucleotide sequence: TGTGCCAGCAGTTTAGGCTGGCCCGCAGATACGCAGTATTTT.